This T cell receptor (beta chain) is from a study of prognosis after radiotherapy for stage I lung cancer. Whole-study results and caveats: Stereotactic body radiation therapy was followed by a fall in unique TCR clone counts, with a median of roughly 9,900 versus 7,200. Tumor specificity was not determined for the expanded TCR clones. Differential TRBV and TRBJ gene usage was reported between patients with metastases and patients without them.

The authors amplified TCR beta CDR3 from genomic DNA using two-round multiplex PCR. Round one of PCR was performed, and it used primers specific to each TRBV and TRBJ gene. One entry per CDR3 protein results from TCRdb running MiXCR on the multiplex PCR reads. There are around 26,000 distinct CDR3 sequences in the sample; 46% occur only once, and under 15% lies in the top ten. The germline gives CDR1 LGHDT, CDR2 YNNKEL (reference sequence). The CDR3 has 14 residues. V dropped 8 bases and J dropped 2 bases, with 15 bases sitting between them. The patient cohort was node-negative on CT and PET/CT, with no prior chemotherapy, radiotherapy or other malignancies. For this clonotype: The target antigen is unknown. Given a much more abundant clone one base away, this may be a read error.

The receptor was isolated from a donor of 50 years or more with non-small cell lung cancer. V usage is TRBV3-1 and J usage is TRBJ1-2; D unclear. Here the sequenced sample was PBMCs, taken before or after stereotactic body radiation therapy (not recorded which). The CDR3: CASVDGSTNYGYTF. In DNA form, the CDR3 reads TGTGCCAGCGTGGACGGCTCTACAAACTATGGCTACACCTTC. The whole variable domain, filled in from reference TRBV3-1 and TRBJ1-2, reads DTAVSQTPKYLVTQMGNDKSIKCEQNLGHDTMYWYKQDSKKFLKIMFSYNNKELIINETVPNRFSPKSPDKAHLNLHINSLELGDSAVYFCASVDGSTNYGYTFGSGTRLTVV.